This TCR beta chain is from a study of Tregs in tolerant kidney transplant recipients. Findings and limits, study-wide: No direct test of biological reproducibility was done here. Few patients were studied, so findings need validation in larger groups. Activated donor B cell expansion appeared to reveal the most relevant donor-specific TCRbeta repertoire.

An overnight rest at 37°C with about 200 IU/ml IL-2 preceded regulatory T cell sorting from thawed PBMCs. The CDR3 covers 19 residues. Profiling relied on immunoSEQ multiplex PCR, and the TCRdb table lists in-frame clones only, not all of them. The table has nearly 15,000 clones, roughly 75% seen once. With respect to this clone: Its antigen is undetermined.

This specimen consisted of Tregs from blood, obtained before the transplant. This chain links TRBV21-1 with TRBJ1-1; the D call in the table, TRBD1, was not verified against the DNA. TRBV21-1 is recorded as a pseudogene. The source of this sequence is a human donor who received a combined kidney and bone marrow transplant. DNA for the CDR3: TGTGCCAGCGACAACTCGAATGTCGAGGGGGCCATCGAGAAGACTGAAGCTTTCTTT. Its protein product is CASDNSNVEGAIEKTEAFF.